Shown below are 2 T cell receptor beta chains from a single sample sequenced in a study of blood T cell repertoires in COVID-19. Libraries were prepared by immunoSEQ multiplex PCR; TCRdb keeps only in-frame clonotypes and omits some of them. The sample records 250,000 to 300,000 clones, 70% to 90% being singletons. Input material: peripheral blood. The receptors were gathered from a woman aged 55-70 years with COVID-19, enrolled during active disease.

A few counts support this clone. The J gene is TRBJ2-1, the V gene TRBV5-1, with 16 bases that match TRBD2. Trimming took 3 bases from V and 7 from J; bases not matched to a gene: 7. Germline V CDR1 and CDR2: SGHRS, YFSETQ. The CDR3 spans 17 residues. CDR3: CASSSGLAGGKGNEQFF. The CDR3 bases are TGCGCCAGCAGCTCGGGACTAGCGGGAGGGAAAGGAAATGAGCAGTTCTTC.

The chain uses TRBV2 and TRBJ2-7; 11 bases are a match to TRBD1. CDR1 is SNHLY, CDR2 FYNNEI, per germline. V lost 5 bases to trimming and J lost 2 bases; unmatched junction nucleotides: 2. The CDR3 loop spans 14 amino acids. CDR3 loop: CASSRDRGTYEQYF. CDR3 nucleotides: TGTGCCAGCAGTAGGGACAGGGGGACCTACGAGCAGTACTTC.